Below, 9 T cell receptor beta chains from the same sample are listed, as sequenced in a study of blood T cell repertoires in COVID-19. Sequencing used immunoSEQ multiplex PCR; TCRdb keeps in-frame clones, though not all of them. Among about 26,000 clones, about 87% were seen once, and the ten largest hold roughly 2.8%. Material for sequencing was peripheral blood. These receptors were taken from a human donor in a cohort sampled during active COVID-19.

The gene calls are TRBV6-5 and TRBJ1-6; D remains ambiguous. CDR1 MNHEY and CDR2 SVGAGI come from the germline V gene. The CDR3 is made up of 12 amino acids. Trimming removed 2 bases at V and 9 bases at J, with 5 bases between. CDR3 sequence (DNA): TGTGCCAGCAGTTACGGGAGTTCACCCCTCCACTTT. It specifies CASSYGSSPLHF.

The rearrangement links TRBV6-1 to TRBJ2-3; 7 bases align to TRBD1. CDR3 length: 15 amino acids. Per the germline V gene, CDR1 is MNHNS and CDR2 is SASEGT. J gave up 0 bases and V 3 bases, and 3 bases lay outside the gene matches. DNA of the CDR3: TGTGCCAGCAGTGATGGGACAGCTAGCACAGATACGCAGTATTTT. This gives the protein CASSDGTASTDTQYF.

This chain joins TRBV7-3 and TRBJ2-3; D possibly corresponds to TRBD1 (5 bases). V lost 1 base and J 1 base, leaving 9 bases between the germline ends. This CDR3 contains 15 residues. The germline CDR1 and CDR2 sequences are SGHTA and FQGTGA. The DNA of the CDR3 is TGTGCCAGCAGCTTAAATCTGGGGCGCACAGATACGCAGTATTTT. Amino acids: CASSLNLGRTDTQYF.

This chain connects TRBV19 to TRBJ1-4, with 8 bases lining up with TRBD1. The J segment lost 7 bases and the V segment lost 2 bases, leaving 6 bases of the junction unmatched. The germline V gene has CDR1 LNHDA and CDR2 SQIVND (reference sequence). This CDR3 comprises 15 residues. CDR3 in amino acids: CASSILQGAGEKLFF. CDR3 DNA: TGTGCCAGTAGTATACTGCAGGGGGCGGGTGAAAAACTGTTTTTT.

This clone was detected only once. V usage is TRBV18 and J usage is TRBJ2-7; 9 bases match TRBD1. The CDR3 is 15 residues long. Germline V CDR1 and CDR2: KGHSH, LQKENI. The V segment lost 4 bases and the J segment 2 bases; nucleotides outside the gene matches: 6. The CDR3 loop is CASSRMGQGTYEQYF. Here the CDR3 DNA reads TGTGCCAGCTCACGAATGGGACAGGGTACCTACGAGCAGTACTTC.

The CDR3 is CASPPNTGTPKWNEQFF. The CDR3, as DNA: TGTGCCAGCCCTCCTAATACCGGGACACCGAAATGGAATGAGCAGTTCTTC. The gene calls are TRBV19 and TRBJ2-1; a weak D match, TRBD1 (6 bases). Germline CDR1 and CDR2: LNHDA and SQIVND (reference sequence). Trimming took off 9 bases at V and 7 bases at J, with 28 bases between the two ends. This CDR3 region has 17 residues.

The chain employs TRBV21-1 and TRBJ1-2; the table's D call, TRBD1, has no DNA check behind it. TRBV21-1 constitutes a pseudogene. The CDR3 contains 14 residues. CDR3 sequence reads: CASSLRPSGYGYTF. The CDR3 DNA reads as TGTGCCAGCAGCCTTCGGCCCTCAGGATATGGCTACACCTTC.

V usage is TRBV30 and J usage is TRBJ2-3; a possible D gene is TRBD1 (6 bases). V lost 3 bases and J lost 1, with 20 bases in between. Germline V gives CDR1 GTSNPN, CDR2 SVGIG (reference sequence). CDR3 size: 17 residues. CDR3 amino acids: CAWSTGFGGWGTDTQYF. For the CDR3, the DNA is TGTGCCTGGAGCACAGGGTTTGGGGGCTGGGGCACAGATACGCAGTATTTT.

As DNA, the CDR3 is TGTGCCAGCACCACCCGGGGTATCGACAATGAGCAGTTCTTC. It encodes CASTTRGIDNEQFF. The chain uses TRBV2 and TRBJ2-1; D might be TRBD2 (5 bases). Trimming removed 7 bases from V and 5 bases from J, with 15 bases in between. This CDR3 is built from 14 residues. Looked up from germline, CDR1 is SNHLY and CDR2 is FYNNEI.